These 19 T cell receptor beta chains were sequenced from one sample in a study of T cells after yellow fever vaccination. One entry per CDR3 protein, called by TCRdb with MiXCR from the 5' RACE reads. The data show about 58,000 distinct CDR3 sequences, 7.1% seen once. This material consisted of CD8+ T cells sorted from PBMCs, taken on the day of the first yellow fever vaccination. These receptors were collected from a man between 18 and 29 years old who received the YFV17D yellow fever vaccine.

This clonotype was seen a few times. This chain joins TRBV6-1 and TRBJ1-2; D ambiguous. Germline lookup yields CDR1 MNHNS and CDR2 SASEGT. The CDR3 runs to 15 residues. With 4 bases removed from V and 4 bases from J, the gap between germline ends came to 16 bases. This CDR3 reads CASSGSATATYGYTF. The CDR3, as DNA: TGTGCCAGCAGTGGATCAGCAACAGCTACCTATGGCTACACCTTC.

This clonotype was recorded a few times. The chain combines TRBV20-1 with TRBJ2-5; a weak D match, TRBD1 (6 bases). The germline gives CDR1 DFQATT, CDR2 SNEGSKA (reference sequence). Trimming left V 5 bases short and J 5 bases short, with 12 bases between. The CDR3 consists of 12 residues. The CDR3 spells CSAEGGWETQYF. CDR3 in DNA: TGCAGTGCTGAAGGGGGTTGGGAGACCCAGTACTTC.

This clonotype came up many times. The chain couples TRBV7-6 to TRBJ1-1, with unresolved D. The CDR3 loop spans 14 amino acids. Trimming stripped 1 base from V and 6 bases from J, with 12 bases between. Germline assignment: CDR1 SGHVS and CDR2 FNYEAQ. CDR3 amino acids: CASSLDPDQAEAFF. The CDR3 coding sequence is TGTGCCAGCAGCTTAGACCCCGACCAGGCTGAAGCTTTCTTT.

This clonotype was seen a handful of times. CDR3: CSGGGRTRTDTQYF. The CDR3 nucleotides read TGCAGCGGGGGGGGCAGGACCCGCACAGATACGCAGTATTTT. The chain links TRBV29-1 to TRBJ2-3, with a possible D match to TRBD2 (7 bases). CDR3 size: 14 residues. Germline V gene data show CDR1 as SQVTM and CDR2 as ANQGSEA. Trimming stripped 7 bases from V and 1 base from J, with 15 bases between.

This clonotype was detected many times. Here the CDR3 DNA reads TGTGCCAGCAGCTCCCTGCTAGCGGGAGCCACAGATACGCAGTATTTT. Translation: CASSSLLAGATDTQYF. V usage is TRBV7-6 and J usage is TRBJ2-3; 10 positions agree with TRBD2. J lost 2 bases, V lost 4 bases, and 6 bases had no gene match. The germline gives CDR1 SGHVS, CDR2 FNYEAQ. The CDR3 covers 16 residues.

There are many counts of this clonotype. This chain joins TRBV13 and TRBJ2-3; D may be TRBD1 (5 bases). The CDR3 has 13 amino acids. Germline CDR1 PRHDT, CDR2 FYEKMQ (reference sequence). The V gene lost 5 bases and the J gene lost 1 base, with 7 bases spanning the gap. CDR3 nucleotide sequence: TGTGCCAGCAGCCGCAGGGGCACAGATACGCAGTATTTT. It specifies CASSRRGTDTQYF. Based on the CDR3 plus reference TRBV13 and TRBJ2-3, the full variable domain is AAGVIQSPRHLIKEKRETATLKCYPIPRHDTVYWYQQGPGQDPQFLISFYEKMQSDKGSIPDRFSAQQFSDYHSELNMSSLELGDSALYFCASSRRGTDTQYFGPGTRLTVL.

This clonotype occurred a few times. CDR3 sequence (DNA): TGTGCCAGCAGTGTATCTCGTCACTACAATGAGCAGTTCTTC. Amino acid sequence: CASSVSRHYNEQFF. The chain is built from TRBV2 and TRBJ2-1; no clear D gene. CDR1 and CDR2 from the germline V gene are SNHLY and FYNNEI. The CDR3 extends over 14 amino acids. V was trimmed by 4 bases and J by 3 bases, leaving 10 bases between them.

Many counts were recorded for this clonotype. This chain links TRBV7-9 with TRBJ2-5, with TRBD2 identical over 12 bases. This CDR3 comprises 15 residues. Germline assignment: CDR1 SEHNR and CDR2 FQNEAQ (reference sequence). With 4 bases clipped from V and 4 bases from J, the junction kept 4 bases outside the gene matches. The CDR3 nucleotides read TGTGCCAGCAGCTCGCCGGGACTAGCGGGAGAGACCCAGTACTTC. Translation: CASSSPGLAGETQYF.

This clonotype was seen repeatedly, ten times or more. The chain carries TRBV5-4 and TRBJ1-4, with D possibly TRBD1 on 6 matching bases. Germline V lookup: CDR1 SGHNT, CDR2 YYREEE (reference sequence). The CDR3 runs to 12 residues. The germline V and J ends were trimmed by 8 bases and 11 bases, with 16 bases remaining between them. The CDR3, as DNA: TGTGCCAGTATTCCCTGGACAGCTAAACTGTTTTTT. This sequence encodes CASIPWTAKLFF. Full variable domain (outside the CDR3, taken from reference TRBV5-4 and TRBJ1-4): ETGVTQSPTHLIKTRGQQVTLRCSSQSGHNTVSWYQQALGQGPQFIFQYYREEENGRGNFPPRFSGLQFPNYSSELNVNALELDDSALYLCASIPWTAKLFFGSGTQLSVL.

Only a few counts were recorded for this clonotype. The chain combines TRBV4-1 with TRBJ1-5; no definite D call. Germline CDR1 MGHRA, CDR2 YSYEKL. The CDR3 consists of 17 residues. V was clipped by 0 bases and J by 2 bases, with 14 bases between them. The CDR3 bases are TGCGCCAGCAGCCAAGAAACCCGCTCGAGGGGCAATCAGCCCCAGCATTTT. Translating gives CASSQETRSRGNQPQHF.

The chain links TRBV3-1 to TRBJ2-4; a possible D gene is TRBD2 (7 bases). V was shortened by 4 bases and J by 1 base, with 23 bases between the two germline ends. Germline CDR1 reads LGHDT; CDR2 reads YNNKEL (reference sequence). This CDR3 is built from 19 residues. The CDR3 coding sequence is TGTGCCAGCAGCCCCTGGCTCAGGGGAGGGGGGGTGGCCAAAAACATTCAGTACTTC. Its protein is CASSPWLRGGGVAKNIQYF.

This clonotype appeared many times. The chain uses TRBV19 and TRBJ2-1; 9 nucleotides agree with TRBD2. V dropped 3 bases and J dropped 13; count of bases not matched to a gene: 13. The CDR3 has 15 amino acids. Germline CDR1 reads LNHDA; CDR2 reads SQIVND (reference sequence). CDR3 protein: CASSMGSGGPLSQFF. The DNA for the CDR3 is TGTGCCAGTAGTATGGGAAGCGGGGGGCCGTTATCCCAGTTCTTC.

The V and J genes are TRBV29-1 and TRBJ1-1; 8 positions agree with TRBD1. The CDR3 is made up of 16 amino acids. CDR1 is SQVTM, CDR2 ANQGSEA, per germline. Trimming took 6 bases from V and 0 from J; bases not matched to a gene: 12. The DNA for the CDR3 is TGCAGCGTCCCATACCAACAGGGGGTGATGAACACTGAAGCTTTCTTT. Translated: CSVPYQQGVMNTEAFF. The complete variable domain, with remaining parts taken from reference TRBV29-1 and TRBJ1-1, reads SAVISQKPSRDICQRGTSLTIQCQVDSQVTMMFWYRQQPGQSLTLIATANQGSEATYESGFVIDKFPISRPNLTFSTLTVSNMSPEDSSIYLCSVPYQQGVMNTEAFFGQGTRLTVV.

This clonotype appeared a few times. The CDR3 protein is CSAVATGVTEAFF. As DNA, the CDR3 is TGCAGCGCTGTTGCGACAGGGGTCACTGAAGCTTTCTTT. The V and J genes are TRBV29-1 and TRBJ1-1, with TRBD1 matching over 8 bases. V lost 7 bases, J lost 4 bases, and 8 bases stayed unmatched. The CDR3 contains 13 residues. The germline V gene encodes CDR1 SQVTM and CDR2 ANQGSEA.

This chain links TRBV6-2 or TRBV6-3 with TRBJ2-5, with a possible D match to TRBD2 (5 bases). The length of the CDR3 is 15 residues. V shed 2 bases and J shed 1 base, with 11 bases lying between them. Per the germline V gene, CDR1 is MNHEY and CDR2 is SVGEGT. CDR3 sequence reads: CASSYAGRVQETQYF. CDR3 bases: TGTGCCAGCAGTTACGCCGGGCGGGTCCAAGAGACCCAGTACTTC.

This clonotype was counted many times. The chain joins TRBV3-1 to TRBJ1-2; TRBD1 is a possible D gene (5 bases). Trimming shortened V by 1 base and J by 4 bases, and 22 bases separated the two germline ends. The CDR3 is 18 amino acids. Looked up from germline, CDR1 is LGHDT and CDR2 is YNNKEL (reference sequence). The CDR3 DNA follows: TGTGCCAGCAGCCAAGGAGCTTCGGGGGTCGGGCCTGGCTATGGCTACACCTTC. Amino acids: CASSQGASGVGPGYGYTF.

This clonotype showed up many times. V and J are TRBV6-2 or TRBV6-3 and TRBJ2-7; 11 nucleotides align to TRBD1. There are 17 residues in the CDR3. V was clipped by 2 bases and J by 2 bases; unmatched bases: 8. Germline V gene data show CDR1 as MNHEY and CDR2 as SVGEGT. The DNA of the CDR3 is TGTGCCAGCAGTTACCCGATTGGGACAGGGGGAACCTACGAGCAGTACTTC. This translates into CASSYPIGTGGTYEQYF.

This clonotype was counted between two and nine times. The chain couples TRBV7-3 to TRBJ2-2; the match to TRBD1 covers 10 bases. Per the germline V gene, CDR1 is SGHTA and CDR2 is FQGTGA. V shed 1 base and J 6 bases; nucleotides not matched to a gene: 8. This CDR3 region has 17 residues. The CDR3 DNA reads TGTGCCAGCAGCTTAAGCGGGACAGGGGAAGTTTCCGGGGAGCTGTTTTTT. This translates into CASSLSGTGEVSGELFF.

This clonotype came up a few times. This rearrangement joins TRBV5-5 to TRBJ2-7, with 7 nucleotides matching TRBD1. CDR1 and CDR2 from the germline V gene are SGHKS and YYEKEE (reference sequence). This CDR3 comprises 12 residues. V was pared by 4 bases and J by 7 bases, with 5 bases of the junction left unmatched. The CDR3 DNA reads as TGTGCCAGCAGCCAGACAGGGCTAGAGCAGTACTTC. Its protein is CASSQTGLEQYF.